This T cell receptor beta chain emerged from a study of control samples from healthy donors and cancer patients. The CDR3 runs to 14 residues. From germline, CDR1 is MNHEY and CDR2 SVGAGI. With 5 bases clipped from V and 2 bases from J, the junction kept 3 bases outside the gene matches. Assay: immunoSEQ multiplex PCR; the TCRdb copy retains only in-frame clones and omits some. The sample lists about 140,000 clones, approximately 92% seen once, with 11% in the top ten. J is TRBJ1-3 and V is TRBV6-5; 7 bases match TRBD1. Material: blood. The sequence was collected from a man aged 25 to 40 in good health. CDR3 sequence reads: CASSTGAAGNTIYF. CDR3 DNA sequence: TGTGCCAGCAGTACAGGGGCGGCTGGAAACACCATATATTTT.